The following is a T cell receptor beta chain sequence with its context. The V end lost 5 bases, the J end lost 4 bases, and 24 bases lay between the germline ends. Germline loops: CDR1 LGHDT, CDR2 YNNKEL (reference sequence). This CDR3 has 17 residues. These data come from a study of blood T cell repertoires in COVID-19. TCRdb keeps only in-frame clones here, not all; method: immunoSEQ multiplex PCR. The data hold some 530,000 clones, with approximately 90% observed a single time. This sequence joins TRBV3-1 (or the pseudogene TRBV3-2) and TRBJ2-7, with a tentative D call TRBD2 (5 bases). Sequencing input: PBMCs or T cells enriched from blood (not recorded which). The sequence came from a woman aged 55 to 70 who had recovered from COVID-19. CDR3 sequence (DNA): TGTGCCAGCAGCAAGCTGGGTCGGATGGGGAGCCCATACGAGCAGTACGTC. Amino acid sequence: CASSKLGRMGSPYEQYV.